These T cell receptor beta chains were read from a single sample in a study of early T cells in non-severe SARS-CoV-2 infection. TCRdb reanalysed the 5' RACE reads using MiXCR and keeps one entry per CDR3 protein. Here the sample spans 45,000 to 65,000 distinct CDR3 sequences, about 9.1% being singletons. Specimen: whole blood. These receptors were collected from an adult who was a healthcare worker with PCR-confirmed SARS-CoV-2 infection or an uninfected control (not recorded which). The CDR3 runs from the conserved cysteine through the conserved F or W. D genes are given only for firm matches. For some rows the clone size is stated as once, few or many, or as a class when expanded; others skip it.

V	size	J	D	DNA	CDR3
TRBV9	many	TRBJ2-1	.	TGTGCCAGCAGTGGTAGCGAGGGGTCCGGTGAGCAGTTCTTC	CASSGSEGSGEQFF
TRBV11-2	many	TRBJ2-7	TRBD2	TGTGCCAGCAGCTTACGAGGCACTAGCGCCTCCTACGAGCAGTACTTC	CASSLRGTSASYEQYF
TRBV7-2	.	TRBJ2-1	TRBD2	TGTGCCAGCAGCAGTAGCGGGGCCTCCTACAATGAGCAGTTCTTC	CASSSSGASYNEQFF
TRBV25-1	many	TRBJ1-5	TRBD1	TGTGCCAGCAGAGTACAGGGGCGCAATCAGCCCCAGCATTTT	CASRVQGRNQPQHF
TRBV4-1	few	TRBJ2-3	TRBD2	TGCGCCAGCAGCCAAGGGCTAGCGGAGCCCCTCTGGTATTTT	CASSQGLAEPLWYF
TRBV2	.	TRBJ2-3	.	TGTGCCAGCAGTGGGATTATCACAGATACGCAGTATTTT	CASSGIITDTQYF
TRBV5-1	many	TRBJ2-2	.	TGCGCCAGCAGCTCTCCGTTAGGGGGAACCGGGGAGCTGTTTTTT	CASSSPLGGTGELFF
TRBV7-3	many	TRBJ2-1	TRBD2	TGTGCCAGCAGCTTAGGACTAGTTAATGAGCAGTTCTTC	CASSLGLVNEQFF
TRBV27	few	TRBJ2-1	TRBD1	TGTGCCAGCGCCCGGGACAGCTACAATGAGCAGTTCTTC	CASARDSYNEQFF
TRBV7-2	few	TRBJ2-4	.	TGTGCCAGCAGCTTAGTTTCCGGGGGCCCTGGGATTCAGTACTTC	CASSLVSGGPGIQYF
TRBV4-3	many	TRBJ1-6	.	TGCGCCAGCAGCCAGAGGACAGAGGGGTTTTCACCCCTCCACTTT	CASSQRTEGFSPLHF
TRBV10-3	many	TRBJ2-3	TRBD2	TGTGCCACCCTTCGGACTAGCGGGGGGAAAGATACGCAGTATTTT	CATLRTSGGKDTQYF
TRBV12-5	many	TRBJ2-1	TRBD2	TGTGCTAGTGAACCTAGCGGGGTATACAATGAGCAGTTCTTC	CASEPSGVYNEQFF
TRBV25-1	.	TRBJ2-1	.	TGTGCCAGCAGTGGAATTGAGCAGTTCTTC	CASSGIEQFF
TRBV18	many	TRBJ2-7	.	TGTGCCAGCTCACCGGGGGGCCCTGCCTACGAGCAGTACTTC	CASSPGGPAYEQYF
TRBV29-1	.	TRBJ2-2	.	TGCAGCGGCGGACACGAAGGAAGGGAGCTGTTTTTT	CSGGHEGRELFF
TRBV6-9	many	TRBJ1-4	TRBD1	TGTGCCAGCAGTTATGGACAGGGCAATGAAAAACTGTTTTTT	CASSYGQGNEKLFF
TRBV24-1	.	TRBJ2-3	TRBD2	TGTGCCACCAGTGATCCCCCGGGACTAGCGGGGTCTAGCACAGATACGCAGTATTTT	CATSDPPGLAGSSTDTQYF
TRBV12-3/TRBV12-4	.	TRBJ2-5	TRBD2	TGTGCCAGCAGCTCTCGGGGGGAAGGGACCCAGTACTTC	CASSSRGEGTQYF
TRBV6-6	many	TRBJ1-4	.	TGTGCCAGCAGTCTTAATGAAAAACTGTTTTTT	CASSLNEKLFF
TRBV3-1	few	TRBJ1-6	.	TGTGCCAGCAGCCATCAGGGGAGCTCCTATAATTCACCCCTCCACTTT	CASSHQGSSYNSPLHF
TRBV5-1	few	TRBJ2-1	.	TGCGCCAGCAGCCAACATGATCCACCCGCTGAGCAGTTCTTC	CASSQHDPPAEQFF
TRBV13	many	TRBJ2-7	.	TGTGCCAGCAGCCCACAGGCGGGGTACGAGCAGTACTTC	CASSPQAGYEQYF